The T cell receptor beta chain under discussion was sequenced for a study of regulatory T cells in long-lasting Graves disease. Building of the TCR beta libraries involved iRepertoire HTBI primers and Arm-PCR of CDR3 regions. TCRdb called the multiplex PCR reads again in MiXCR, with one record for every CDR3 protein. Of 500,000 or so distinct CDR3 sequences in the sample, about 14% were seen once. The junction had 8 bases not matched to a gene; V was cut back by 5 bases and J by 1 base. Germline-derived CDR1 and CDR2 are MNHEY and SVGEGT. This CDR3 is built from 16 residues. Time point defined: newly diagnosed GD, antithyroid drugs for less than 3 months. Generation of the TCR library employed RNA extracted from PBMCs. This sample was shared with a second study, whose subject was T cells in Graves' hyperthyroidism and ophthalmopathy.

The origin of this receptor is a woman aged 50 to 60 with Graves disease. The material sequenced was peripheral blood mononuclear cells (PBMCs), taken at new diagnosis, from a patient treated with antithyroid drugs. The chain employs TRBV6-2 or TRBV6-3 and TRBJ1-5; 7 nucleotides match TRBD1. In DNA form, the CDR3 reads TGTGCCAGCAGTGAGTGGACAGGTAACAGCAATCAGCCCCAGCATTTT. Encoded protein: CASSEWTGNSNQPQHF.